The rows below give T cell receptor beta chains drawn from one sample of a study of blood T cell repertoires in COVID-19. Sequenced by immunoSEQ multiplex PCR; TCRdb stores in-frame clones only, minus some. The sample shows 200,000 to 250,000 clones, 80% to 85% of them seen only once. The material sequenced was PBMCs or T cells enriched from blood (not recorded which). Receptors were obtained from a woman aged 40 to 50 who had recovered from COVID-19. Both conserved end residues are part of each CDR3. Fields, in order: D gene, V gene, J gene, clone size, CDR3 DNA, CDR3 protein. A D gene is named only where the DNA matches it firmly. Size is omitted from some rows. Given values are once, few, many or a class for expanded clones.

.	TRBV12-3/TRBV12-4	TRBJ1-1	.	TGTGCCAGCAGCCTACTCAGGACTGAAGCTTTCTTT	CASSLLRTEAFF
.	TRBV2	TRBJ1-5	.	TGTGCCAGCAGTGAGAACTCTTGGCCCCAGCATTTT	CASSENSWPQHF
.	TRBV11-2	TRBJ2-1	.	TGTGCCAGCAGGTCCTTTTTAACCAGCGGGTCCTACAATGAGCAGTTCTTC	CASRSFLTSGSYNEQFF
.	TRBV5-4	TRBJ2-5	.	TGTGCCAGCAGCTTCCCTCCAGAAGAGACCCAGTACTTC	CASSFPPEETQYF
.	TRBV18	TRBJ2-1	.	TGTGCCAGCTCACCTGGAGGGACCAATGAGCAGTTCTTC	CASSPGGTNEQFF
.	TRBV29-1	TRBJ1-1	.	TGCAGCGGTGGGGGCGGGAACACTGAAGCTTTCTTT	CSGGGGNTEAFF
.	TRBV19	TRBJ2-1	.	TGTGCCAGTAGTATAACTAGCAACGAGCAGTTCTTC	CASSITSNEQFF
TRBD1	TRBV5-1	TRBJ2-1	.	TGCGCCAGCGTACCAGGCGCCCCACAGGGGGCCGTCGGGGTAACCTACAATGAGCAGTTCTTC	CASVPGAPQGAVGVTYNEQFF
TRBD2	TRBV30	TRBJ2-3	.	TGTGCCTGGAGTATGGGAGGGCCGGGAGATACGCAGTATTTT	CAWSMGGPGDTQYF
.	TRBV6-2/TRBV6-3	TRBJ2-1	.	TGTGCCAGCAGTTACTCTACCTGGGGGGGCAGTGAGCAGTTCTTC	CASSYSTWGGSEQFF
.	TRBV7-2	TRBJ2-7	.	TGTGCCAGCGGCGGGGTGAGCGAGCAGTACTTC	CASGGVSEQYF
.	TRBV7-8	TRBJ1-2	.	TGTGCCAGCAGCCCGAGTACAGCTTTCAATAACTATGGCTACACCTTC	CASSPSTAFNNYGYTF
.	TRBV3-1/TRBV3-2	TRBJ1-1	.	TGTGCCAGCAGCCAAGAGGCTCGATCGAACACTGAAGCTTTCTTT	CASSQEARSNTEAFF
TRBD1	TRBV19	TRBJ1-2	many	TGTGCCAGTAGGAGAGAGACAGGGGGCGACTATGGCTACACCTTC	CASRRETGGDYGYTF
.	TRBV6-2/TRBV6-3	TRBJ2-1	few	TGTGCCAGCAACCCCACAGGGAGCTCCTACAATGAGCAGTTCTTC	CASNPTGSSYNEQFF
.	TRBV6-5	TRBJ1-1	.	TGTGCCAGCACCAGACAGCCCGGGGGTGAAGCTTTCTTT	CASTRQPGGEAFF
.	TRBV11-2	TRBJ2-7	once	TGTGCCAGCAGGACTTTCGGACCACGGGGCTACGAGCAGTACTTC	CASRTFGPRGYEQYF
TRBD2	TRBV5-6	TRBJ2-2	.	TGTGCCAGCAGCTTCGGTAGCGGGAAGACCGGGGAGCTGTTTTTT	CASSFGSGKTGELFF
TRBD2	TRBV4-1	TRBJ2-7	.	TGCGCCAGCAGCCAACAGACTAGCGGGACCTACGAGCAGTACTTC	CASSQQTSGTYEQYF
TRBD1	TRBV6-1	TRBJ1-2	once	TGTGCCAGCAGTGAGGGGGACAGGGGGCGACGGGGCTACACCTTC	CASSEGDRGRRGYTF
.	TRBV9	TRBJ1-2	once	TGTGCCAGCAGCGAGAACCGGGAGGCGGACAGTGGCTACACCTTC	CASSENREADSGYTF
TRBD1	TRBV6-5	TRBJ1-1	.	TGTGCCAGCAGTCCCCGGGACAGGGTATCGGATGAAGCTTTCTTT	CASSPRDRVSDEAFF
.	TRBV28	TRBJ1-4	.	TGTGCCAGCAGACAGGGTAATGAAAAACTGTTTTTT	CASRQGNEKLFF
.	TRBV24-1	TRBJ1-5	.	TGTGCCACCAGTGATTCACGACAGTATAGCAATCAGCCCCAGCATTTT	CATSDSRQYSNQPQHF
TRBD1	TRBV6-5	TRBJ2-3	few	TGTGCCAGCAGTATGACAGGGGTAGATACGCAGTATTTT	CASSMTGVDTQYF
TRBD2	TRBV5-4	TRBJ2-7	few	TGTGCCAGCAGCAGCGGGGCGTCCTACGAGCAGTACTTC	CASSSGASYEQYF
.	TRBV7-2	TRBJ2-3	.	TGTGCCAGCAGCTTAGTATGGCTTGACACAGATACGCAGTATTTT	CASSLVWLDTDTQYF
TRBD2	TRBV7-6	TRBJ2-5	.	TGTGCCAGCAGCGGACTAGCGGGAGAATGGGAGACCCAGTACTTC	CASSGLAGEWETQYF
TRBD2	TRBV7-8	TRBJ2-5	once	TGTGCCAGCAGCTTTACTAGCGGGCCATTGGGGACCCAGTACTTC	CASSFTSGPLGTQYF
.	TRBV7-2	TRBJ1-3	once	TGTGCCAGCAGCGTAACAGGATACTCTGGAAACACCATATATTTT	CASSVTGYSGNTIYF
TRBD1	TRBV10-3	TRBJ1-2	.	TGTGCCATCAGTGCCACTCCGGGACAGGGGATTCATGGCTACACCTTC	CAISATPGQGIHGYTF
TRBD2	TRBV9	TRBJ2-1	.	TGTGCCAGCAGCGCAGGGAGCGGGAGGGCCGTATTACGAAATGAGCAGTTCTTC	CASSAGSGRAVLRNEQFF
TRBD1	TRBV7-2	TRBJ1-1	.	TGTGCCAGCAGCCCCCGACAGGGGGCCGAAGCTTTCTTT	CASSPRQGAEAFF
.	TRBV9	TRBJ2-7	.	TGTGCCAGCAGCGTAGAGGGGTGGGGTAATGACGAGCAGTACTTC	CASSVEGWGNDEQYF
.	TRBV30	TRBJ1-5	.	TGTGCCTGGAGTGGACACAGCAATCAGCCCCAGCATTTT	CAWSGHSNQPQHF
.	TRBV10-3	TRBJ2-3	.	TGTGCCATCAGCGGGAGGACCGGGACAACCCCAGATACGCAGTATTTT	CAISGRTGTTPDTQYF
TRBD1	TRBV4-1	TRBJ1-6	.	TGCGCCAGCAGCGCCTTTGGACAGGGCCGGTCCTATAATTCACCCCTCCACTTT	CASSAFGQGRSYNSPLHF
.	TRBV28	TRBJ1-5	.	TGTGCCAGCAGGTGGGGGGGGAATCAGCCCCAGCATTTT	CASRWGGNQPQHF
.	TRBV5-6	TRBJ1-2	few	TGTGCCAGCAGCATGGGGGAGTTTTCGGGTGGCTACACCTTC	CASSMGEFSGGYTF
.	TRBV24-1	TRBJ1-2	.	TGTGCCACCAGTGACCAACGGACACCCCGCGACGACTATGGCTACACCTTC	CATSDQRTPRDDYGYTF
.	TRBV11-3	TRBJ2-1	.	TGTGCCAGCAGCTTAGCGGGCTCCTACAATGAGCAGTTCTTC	CASSLAGSYNEQFF
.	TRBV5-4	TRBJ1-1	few	TGTGCCAGCAGCCCGGGACTTCGGGAACGCAACACTGAAGCTTTCTTT	CASSPGLRERNTEAFF
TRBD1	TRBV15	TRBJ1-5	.	TGTGCCACCAGCAGAGATAGGGCAGGGGGTGGGCAGCCCCAGCATTTT	CATSRDRAGGGQPQHF
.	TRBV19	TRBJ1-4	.	TGTGCCAGTAGTATAGCAGCGGGAGGAAAACTGTTTTTT	CASSIAAGGKLFF
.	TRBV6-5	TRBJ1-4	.	TGTGCCAGCAGTTACGGAGGGGCCGGGGAAAAACTGTTTTTT	CASSYGGAGEKLFF
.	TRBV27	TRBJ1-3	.	TGTGCCAGCAGTTTGGAGGGCCCCTCTCGTTCTGGAAACACCATATATTTT	CASSLEGPSRSGNTIYF
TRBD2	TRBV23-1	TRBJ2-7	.	TGCGCCAGCCTGACTAGCGGAAACCTCCAAAGCTCCTACGAGCAGTACTTC	CASLTSGNLQSSYEQYF
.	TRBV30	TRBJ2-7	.	TGTGCCTGGAGTGTCGACTGGCCTAGCCGGGTAGAAGAGCAGTACTTC	CAWSVDWPSRVEEQYF
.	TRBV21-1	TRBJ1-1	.	TGTGCCAGCAGCAAATGGTCGGGAGGGGGCGTCACTGAAGCTTTCTTT	CASSKWSGGGVTEAFF
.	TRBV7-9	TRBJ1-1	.	TGTGCCAGCAGCTTTGGGGGCAAGGGCACTGAAGCTTTCTTT	CASSFGGKGTEAFF
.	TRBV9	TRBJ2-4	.	TGTGCCACCTGGGGGCGACTCCTCCGCGGGCCGGCCAAAAACATTCAGTACTTC	CATWGRLLRGPAKNIQYF
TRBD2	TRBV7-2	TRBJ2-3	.	TGTGCCAGCAGCCCCCGACTAGCGGGGACAGATACGCAGTATTTT	CASSPRLAGTDTQYF